This TCR beta chain appears in the sequencing data of a study of cytomegalovirus exposure and HLA in healthy donors. With V trimmed by 2 bases and J by 9 bases, 9 bases remained unmatched. The V gene's germline CDR1 is MNHEY and CDR2 SVGAGI. This CDR3 comprises 16 residues. Amplification used 60 Vbeta primers and 13 Jbeta primers. The assay was immunoSEQ multiplex PCR, and TCRdb's table has in-frame clones only and misses some. The sample holds about 120,000 clones, roughly 80% seen once. The sequence was obtained from a woman aged 40 to 55 in good health and CMV-seropositive. The genes are TRBV6-5 and TRBJ2-1; TRBD2 aligns across 11 bases. Sequences were obtained from PBMCs. CDR3 sequence reads: CASSYALAGGPGEQFF. The CDR3 DNA reads as TGTGCCAGCAGTTACGCCCTAGCGGGGGGTCCCGGTGAGCAGTTCTTC.